Sequencing of this TCR beta chain was carried out in a study of blood T cell repertoires in COVID-19. Study processing details: Amplification with reference gene primers provided the estimates of nucleated cell counts. Measured with immunoSEQ multiplex PCR; TCRdb has only the in-frame clones, and not every one. The V and J calls and clone size are taken from that table; D and trimming were inferred from the DNA. The sample holds roughly 100,000 clones; more than 85% are singletons and the top ten take roughly 4.2%. CDR1 and CDR2 (germline): SEHNR, FQNEAQ (reference sequence). The CDR3 contains 17 residues. Comment on this clone: One end of the junction varies from germline; a read error may be responsible.

V and J are TRBV7-9 and TRBJ2-7, with D possibly matching TRBD2 (7 bases). Sequenced material: peripheral blood. The receptor comes from a man between 18 and 35 years old with acute or convalescent COVID-19. The CDR3: CASSLRNELRGGPVEFF. CDR3 nucleotides: TGTGCCAGCAGCTTACGTAATGAGTTGAGGGGGGGACCCGTCGAGTTCTTC.